Following are 17 T cell receptor beta chains from one sample sequenced in a study of Graves' ophthalmopathy and Graves' hyperthyroidism. Amplified material comprised TCR beta CDR3 regions derived from RNA transcripts. After a first-round RT-PCR with HTBI primers, a second-round multiplex PCR was run. TCRdb reanalysed the multiplex PCR reads using MiXCR and keeps one entry per CDR3 protein. Here the sample spans about 160,000 distinct CDR3 sequences, under 45% being singletons. Sequenced: peripheral blood. Source of these receptors: a man aged 30 to 39 with Graves' ophthalmopathy.

This clonotype has ten or more counts. The rearrangement joins TRBV30 to TRBJ2-7; 10 nucleotides align to TRBD1. The germline gives CDR1 GTSNPN, CDR2 SVGIG (reference sequence). The J segment lost 5 bases and the V segment lost 2 bases, leaving 6 bases of the junction unmatched. The CDR3 covers 14 residues. CDR3 region: CAWSSGQGLDEQYF. The DNA of the CDR3 is TGTGCCTGGAGTTCGGGACAGGGGCTTGACGAGCAGTACTTC.

In its sample, this clonotype was seen many times. Written as DNA, the CDR3 is TGTGCCAGCAGCTCCCTAGGACTAGCGGGAGCGTCGAGAAACGAGCAGTACTTC. Translating it yields CASSSLGLAGASRNEQYF. The V and J genes are TRBV7-2 and TRBJ2-7, with 13 bases aligning to TRBD2. Germline loops: CDR1 SGHTA, CDR2 FQGNSA. This CDR3 is built from 18 residues. V trimming: 4 bases; J trimming: 5 bases; junction bases outside the gene matches: 14.

The chain combines TRBV24-1 with TRBJ1-2, with D possibly TRBD1 on 5 matching bases. CDR1 is KGHDR and CDR2 is SFDVKD in the germline V gene. V shed 0 bases and J shed 6 bases, with 13 bases lying between them. CDR3 length: 15 residues. CDR3 nucleotides: TGTGCCACCAGTGATTTGCACACCGGGACTCATGGCTACACCTTC. The encoded protein is CATSDLHTGTHGYTF.

The chain uses TRBV15 and TRBJ2-5; 7 bases map to TRBD2. The CDR3 has 13 residues. Germline V gene sequence: CDR1 LNHNV, CDR2 YYDKDF (reference sequence). V lost 5 bases, J lost 4 bases, and 4 bases stayed unmatched. CDR3: CATSPIAGETQYF. The CDR3 DNA reads TGTGCCACCAGCCCTATAGCGGGAGAGACCCAGTACTTC. The variable domain in full, completed from reference TRBV15 and TRBJ2-5, reads DAMVIQNPRYQVTQFGKPVTLSCSQTLNHNVMYWYQQKSSQAPKLLFHYYDKDFNNEADTPDNFQSRRPNTSFCFLDIRSPGLGDTAMYLCATSPIAGETQYFGPGTRLLVL.

This clonotype was seen a few times. This chain links TRBV6-1 with TRBJ2-7; TRBD2 aligns across 10 bases. The V gene end was trimmed by 6 bases and the J gene end by 2 bases; junction bases not matched to a gene: 13. This CDR3 comprises 17 residues. Germline CDR1 is MNHNS and CDR2 is SASEGT. The CDR3: CASSRTPLAGGTYEQYF. The DNA of the CDR3 is TGTGCCAGCAGCCGAACCCCCTTAGCGGGAGGTACCTACGAGCAGTACTTC.

The table lists this clonotype with many counts. The V and J genes are TRBV9 and TRBJ2-7; D not certain. V gave up 0 bases and J gave up 7 bases, with 14 bases separating them. Germline V CDR1 and CDR2: SGDLS, YYNGEE. CDR3 length equals 14 residues. The chain's CDR3 is CASSVDPLRREQYF. Written as DNA, the CDR3 is TGTGCCAGCAGCGTAGACCCCCTACGGCGAGAGCAGTACTTC.

There are many counts of this clonotype. The chain combines TRBV4-3 with TRBJ2-5; 7 nucleotides line up with TRBD1. Germline values: CDR1 LGHNA, CDR2 YSLEER. J lost 3 bases, V lost 0 bases, and 4 bases had no gene match. This CDR3 comprises 15 residues. DNA of the CDR3: TGCGCCAGCAGCCAAGATAGAGGGGGCGAAGAGACCCAGTACTTC. The encoded protein is CASSQDRGGEETQYF.

In this sample, this clonotype turned up many times. The V call is TRBV5-1, the J call TRBJ2-7; the D gene is possibly TRBD2 (7 bases). The CDR3 is 14 residues long. Trimming left V 0 bases short and J 5 bases short, with 12 bases between. From germline, CDR1 is SGHRS and CDR2 YFSETQ. CDR3 sequence reads: CASSLVGGGDEQYF. As DNA, the CDR3 is TGCGCCAGCAGCTTGGTAGGAGGGGGGGACGAGCAGTACTTC.

The chain employs TRBV6-1 and TRBJ2-5; D ambiguous. CDR1 MNHNS and CDR2 SASEGT come from the germline V gene. V shed 6 bases and J shed 5 bases, with 16 bases lying between them. This CDR3 contains 14 residues. CDR3 protein: CASRVSVAWETQYF. CDR3 sequence (DNA): TGTGCCAGCAGGGTGTCGGTTGCGTGGGAGACCCAGTACTTC.

This sequence joins TRBV3-1 and TRBJ2-2; the D gene is possibly TRBD1 (5 bases). Looked up from germline, CDR1 is LGHDT and CDR2 is YNNKEL (reference sequence). V lost 3 bases and J lost 7, with 12 bases in between. The CDR3 sequence is 14 residues long. Here the CDR3 DNA reads TGTGCCAGCAGCCACTGGGGCGGAGACGGGGAGCTGTTTTTT. Protein product: CASSHWGGDGELFF.

This clonotype was detected a few times. This chain connects TRBV6-1 to TRBJ1-1; no definite D call. CDR3 length equals 12 residues. The germline CDR1 and CDR2 sequences are MNHNS and SASEGT. V was shortened by 4 bases and J by 1 base, with 4 bases between the two germline ends. The CDR3 loop is CASSAKNTEAFF. The CDR3, as DNA: TGTGCCAGCAGTGCAAAGAACACTGAAGCTTTCTTT.

The genes are TRBV7-3 and TRBJ2-5, with TRBD2 matching 11 bases. The CDR3 runs to 16 residues. CDR1 and CDR2 (germline): SGHTA, FQGTGA. V trimming: 3 bases; J trimming: 3 bases; junction bases outside the gene matches: 6. CDR3 coding DNA: TGTGCCAGCAGCTTTTCCGGGACTAGCGGAAAAGAGACCCAGTACTTC. It is translated as CASSFSGTSGKETQYF.

This clonotype was found many times. One end of the junction varies from germline; a read error may be responsible. The V and J genes are TRBV28 and TRBJ1-3, with D uncertain. Germline lookup yields CDR1 MDHEN and CDR2 SYDVKM. CDR3 length: 11 amino acids. The CDR3 reads CASGFPDTIYF. The CDR3 DNA is TGTGCCAGCGGTTTCCCGGACACCATATATTTT.

This clonotype was seen many times. The V and J genes are TRBV6-2 or TRBV6-3 and TRBJ1-5; D is undetermined. Trimming took off 7 bases at V and 0 bases at J, with 7 bases between the two ends. The CDR3 totals 13 residues. Germline CDR1 and CDR2: MNHEY and SVGEGT. The CDR3 region is CASTRNSNQPQHF. In DNA form, the CDR3 reads TGTGCCAGCACCCGAAATAGCAATCAGCCCCAGCATTTT.

This clonotype has ten or more counts. The genes are TRBV7-2 and TRBJ1-1; D unresolved. Trimming removed 1 base at V and 7 bases at J, with 7 bases between. Germline values: CDR1 SGHTA, CDR2 FQGNSA. CDR3 size: 12 residues. The CDR3 sequence: CASSLVVSEAFF. The CDR3 nucleotides read TGTGCCAGCAGCTTAGTCGTGAGTGAAGCTTTCTTT.

This clonotype was recorded at least ten times. The rearrangement links TRBV11-2 to TRBJ2-5; D is unclear. The CDR3 totals 13 residues. Germline V gene lookup returns CDR1 SGHAT and CDR2 FQNNGV. V lost 4 bases and J lost 4, with 10 bases in between. The CDR3: CASSSVWGETQYF. DNA of the CDR3: TGTGCCAGCAGCTCTGTGTGGGGAGAGACCCAGTACTTC.

In its sample, this clonotype was seen many times. The chain is built from TRBV6-5 and TRBJ1-5, with D uncertain. Germline CDR1 and CDR2: MNHEY and SVGAGI. This CDR3 is built from 15 residues. The ends were cut back, 0 bases at V and 5 bases at J, with 11 bases in the middle. CDR3 DNA: TGTGCCAGCAGTTACTCTTCCAGCTGGGATCAGCCCCAGCATTTT. Translation: CASSYSSSWDQPQHF.